This record concerns one T cell receptor (beta chain) sequence. These data belong to a study of OX40 agonist ivuxolimab in advanced cancers. Study-wide context: Age averaged about 66 years (range about 20 to 80), and less than 85% were male.

TCRdb's table, derived via immunoSEQ multiplex PCR, lists solely in-frame clones and lacks some. This table has 20,000 to 25,000 clones, around nine tenths appearing once. Trimming took off 4 bases at V and 1 base at J, with 6 bases between the two ends. Germline CDR1 reads MRHNA; CDR2 reads SNTAGT. The CDR3 length is 13 residues. The source was CD4+ or CD8+ T cells sorted from blood, collected in a trial of the OX40 agonist ivuxolimab. V gene TRBV6-4 combines with J gene TRBJ2-3; perhaps TRBD1 as D (6 bases). The origin of this receptor is an adult with an advanced solid tumor such as melanoma, head and neck, liver or kidney cancer. CDR3 DNA sequence: TGTGCCAGCAGTGGACAGGGCACAGATACGCAGTATTTT. Translating gives CASSGQGTDTQYF.